This section outlines one TCR beta chain sequence together with its context. The antigen remains unidentified. Measured with immunoSEQ multiplex PCR; TCRdb has only the in-frame clones, and not every one. Among about 160,000 clones, about 90% were seen once, and the ten largest hold 10%. The data were taken from a study of cytomegalovirus exposure and HLA in healthy donors. Whole-study results and caveats: Published work reported that the classifier diagnosed cytomegalovirus status with high specificity and sensitivity.

Germline lookup yields CDR1 KGHSH and CDR2 LQKENI. The CDR3 has 16 amino acids. V was trimmed by 2 bases and J by 2 bases, leaving 16 bases between them. The sequencing sample was made of PBMCs. This rearrangement joins TRBV18 to TRBJ2-7; weak D call: TRBD1 (5 bases). The sequence derives from a woman younger than 35 in good health and CMV-seropositive. The CDR3 spells CASSPYLPDSAYEQYF. CDR3 in DNA: TGTGCCAGCTCACCATACCTCCCTGACAGCGCCTACGAGCAGTACTTC.